This TCR beta chain stems from a study of cytomegalovirus exposure and HLA in healthy donors. The PCR contained 60 Vbeta and 13 Jbeta primers. In the original processing: Roughly 11 million shared chains were among some 75 million unique TCR beta chains counted in a later analysis. TCRdb's table, derived via immunoSEQ multiplex PCR, lists solely in-frame clones and lacks some. V and J calls and clone size are copied from that table; D and trimming were computed from the DNA. The profile shows about 140,000 clones, around 84% of them singletons. The length of the CDR3 is 16 residues. V was pared by 2 bases and J by 6 bases, with 10 bases of the junction left unmatched. Germline loops: CDR1 SGHRS, CDR2 YFSETQ.

The chain combines TRBV5-1 with TRBJ1-4; 7 nucleotides agree with TRBD1. Material: PBMCs. This receptor was taken from a man in his fifties or sixties in good health and CMV-seronegative. Here the CDR3 reads CASSFRDGDSYEKLFF. As DNA, the CDR3 is TGCGCCAGCAGCTTTCGGGATGGGGACAGTTATGAAAAACTGTTTTTT.